A single T cell receptor (beta chain) is shown here with its context. Seattle's enrolled individuals joined amid active infection and were then monitored longitudinally. The data originate from a study of blood T cell repertoires in COVID-19. Turning to the study itself: Sites in the United States, Italy and Spain provided acute and convalescent COVID-19 samples.

Original processing notes: The assay estimated nucleated cells by amplifying reference gene primers. Profiled with immunoSEQ multiplex PCR; TCRdb holds only in-frame clones, not every one. V and J calls plus clone size are reproduced from that table; the DNA served to infer D and trimming. The sample contains about 98,000 clones, 75% to 90% of which appear only once. The TCR originated in a woman aged 50 to 60 with COVID-19, enrolled during active disease. Sequenced material: peripheral blood.

The CDR3 nucleotides read TGTGCCAGCAGCCAAGTTTTGGGGACAGGGGACCACAATGAGCAGTTCTTC. It is translated as CASSQVLGTGDHNEQFF. This sequence joins TRBV14 and TRBJ2-1; 10 bases agree with TRBD1. This CDR3 spans 17 amino acids. J gave up 5 bases and V 1 base, and 8 bases lay outside the gene matches. CDR1 is SGHDN, CDR2 FVKESK, per germline.